The clone carrying this T cell receptor (beta chain) was counted between two and nine times. The antigen remains unidentified. The data originate from a study of T-cell memory formation after mild COVID-19. About the research overall: Largely donor-specific sequence clusters came from a couple of donors. Findings of the study overall: Whereas later expanders leaned CD4+, clones contracting day 15 to 85 showed a balanced CD4/CD8 makeup. Some SARS-CoV-2-responding clones were already detected in memory before infection.

Germline V lookup: CDR1 DFQATT, CDR2 SNEGSKA (reference sequence). The CDR3 sequence is 12 residues long. V dropped 2 bases and J dropped 8 bases, with 10 bases sitting between them. 5'RACE primed from the constant segment yielded TCR alpha and TCR beta cDNA libraries bearing sample barcodes and UMIs. TCRdb independently ran MiXCR on the 5' RACE reads; one entry per CDR3 protein. The table shows about 560,000 distinct CDR3 sequences, with roughly a fifth occurring only once. Sequenced input: PBMCs or a T cell subset sorted from them (not recorded which). The chain couples TRBV20-1 to TRBJ2-1; weak D call: TRBD2 (6 bases). The sequence was obtained from an adult woman who had mild COVID-19 (a few samples of this study predate the infection). Cell type and time point are not known. The CDR3 DNA reads TGCAGTGCTAGAAAGGAGGGGCATGAGCAGTTCTTC. Protein: CSARKEGHEQFF.